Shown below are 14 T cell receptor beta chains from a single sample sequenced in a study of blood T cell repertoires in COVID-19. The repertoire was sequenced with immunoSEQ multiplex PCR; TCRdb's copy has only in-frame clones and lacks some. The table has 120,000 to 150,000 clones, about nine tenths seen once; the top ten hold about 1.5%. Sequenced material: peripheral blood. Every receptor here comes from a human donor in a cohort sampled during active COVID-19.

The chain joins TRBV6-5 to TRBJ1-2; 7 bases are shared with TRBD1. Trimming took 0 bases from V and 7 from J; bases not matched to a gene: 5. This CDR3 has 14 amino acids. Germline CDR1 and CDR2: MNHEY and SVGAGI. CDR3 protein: CASSYSGGGGGYTF. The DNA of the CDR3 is TGTGCCAGCAGTTACTCAGGGGGCGGTGGTGGCTACACCTTC.

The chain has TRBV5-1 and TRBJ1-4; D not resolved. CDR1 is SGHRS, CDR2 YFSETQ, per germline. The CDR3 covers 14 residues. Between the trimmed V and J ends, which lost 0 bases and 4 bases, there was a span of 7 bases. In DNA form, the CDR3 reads TGCGCCAGCAGCTTGGATCAGAATAATGAAAAACTGTTTTTT. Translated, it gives CASSLDQNNEKLFF.

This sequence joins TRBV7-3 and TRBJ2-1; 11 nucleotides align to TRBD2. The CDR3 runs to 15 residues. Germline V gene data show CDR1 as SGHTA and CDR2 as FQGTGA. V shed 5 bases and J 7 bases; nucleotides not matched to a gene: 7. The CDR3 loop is CASSPRLAGSNEQFF. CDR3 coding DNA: TGTGCCAGCAGCCCCAGACTAGCGGGGAGTAATGAGCAGTTCTTC.

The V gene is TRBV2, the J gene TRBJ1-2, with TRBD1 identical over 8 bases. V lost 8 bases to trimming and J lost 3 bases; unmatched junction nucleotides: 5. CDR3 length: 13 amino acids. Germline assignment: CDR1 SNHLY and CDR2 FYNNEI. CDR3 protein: CASGTGFDYGYTF. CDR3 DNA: TGTGCCAGCGGGACAGGCTTTGACTATGGCTACACCTTC. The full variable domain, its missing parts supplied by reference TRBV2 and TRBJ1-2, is EPEVTQTPSHQVTQMGQEVILRCVPISNHLYFYWYRQILGQKVEFLVSFYNNEISEKSEIFDDQFSVERPDGSNFTLKIRSTKLEDSAMYFCASGTGFDYGYTFGSGTRLTVV.

The CDR3 DNA reads TGTGCCAGCAGCGTTAACAGGGGGAACTATGGCTACACCTTC. Protein product: CASSVNRGNYGYTF. V and J are TRBV7-2 and TRBJ1-2, with 8 bases matching TRBD1. J was trimmed by 2 bases and V by 5 bases; bases with no gene match: 4. Germline V CDR1 and CDR2: SGHTA, FQGNSA. The CDR3 loop spans 14 amino acids. Looking up the rest from reference TRBV7-2 and TRBJ1-2 gives the full variable domain: GAGVSQSPSNKVTEKGKDVELRCDPISGHTALYWYRQSLGQGLEFLIYFQGNSAPDKSGLPSDRFSAERTGGSVSTLTIQRTQQEDSAVYLCASSVNRGNYGYTFGSGTRLTVV.

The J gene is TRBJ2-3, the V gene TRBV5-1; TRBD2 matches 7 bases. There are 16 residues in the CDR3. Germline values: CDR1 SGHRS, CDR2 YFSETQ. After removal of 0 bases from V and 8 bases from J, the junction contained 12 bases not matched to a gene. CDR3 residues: CASSLALRTRDVTQYF. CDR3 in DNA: TGCGCCAGCAGCTTGGCCCTTCGGACTAGGGATGTTACGCAGTATTTT. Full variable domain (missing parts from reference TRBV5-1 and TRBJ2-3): KAGVTQTPRYLIKTRGQQVTLSCSPISGHRSVSWYQQTPGQGLQFLFEYFSETQRNKGNFPGRFSGRQFSNSRSEMNVSTLELGDSALYLCASSLALRTRDVTQYFGPGTRLTVL.

Here the CDR3 reads CASSETGGGYNEQFF. CDR3 DNA sequence: TGCGCCAGCAGCGAAACGGGGGGCGGCTACAATGAGCAGTTCTTC. The chain combines TRBV5-1 with TRBJ2-1, with D tentatively TRBD2 (7 bases). The CDR3 covers 15 residues. Per the germline V gene, CDR1 is SGHRS and CDR2 is YFSETQ. The V and J ends lost 4 bases and 3 bases respectively, with 14 bases between them.

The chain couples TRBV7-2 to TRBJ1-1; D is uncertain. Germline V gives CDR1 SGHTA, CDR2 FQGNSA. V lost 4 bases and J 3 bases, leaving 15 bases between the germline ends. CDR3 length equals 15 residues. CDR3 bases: TGTGCCAGCAGCTACCATCGGGGAAGGGACACTGAAGCTTTCTTT. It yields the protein CASSYHRGRDTEAFF.

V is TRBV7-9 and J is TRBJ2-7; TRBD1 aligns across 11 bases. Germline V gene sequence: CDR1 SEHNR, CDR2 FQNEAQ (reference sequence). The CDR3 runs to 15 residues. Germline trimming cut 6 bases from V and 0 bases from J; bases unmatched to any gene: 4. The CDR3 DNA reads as TGTGCCAGCAGGAGGACAGGGGGCGCCTCCTACGAGCAGTACTTC. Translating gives CASRRTGGASYEQYF.

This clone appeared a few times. The CDR3 here is CASSVSQGYETQYF. The CDR3, as DNA: TGCGCCAGCAGCGTAAGCCAGGGGTACGAGACCCAGTACTTC. The chain combines TRBV5-1 with TRBJ2-5, with a weak D call TRBD1 (6 bases). This CDR3 contains 14 residues. The V end was cut by 4 bases, the J end by 5 bases, with 15 bases between. Germline lookup yields CDR1 SGHRS and CDR2 YFSETQ.

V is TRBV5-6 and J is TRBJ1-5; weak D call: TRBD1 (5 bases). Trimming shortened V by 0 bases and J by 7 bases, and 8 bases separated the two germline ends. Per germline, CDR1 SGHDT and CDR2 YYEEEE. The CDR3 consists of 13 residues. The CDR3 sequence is CASSLGGRQPQHF. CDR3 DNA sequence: TGTGCCAGCAGCTTGGGGGGGAGGCAGCCCCAGCATTTT.

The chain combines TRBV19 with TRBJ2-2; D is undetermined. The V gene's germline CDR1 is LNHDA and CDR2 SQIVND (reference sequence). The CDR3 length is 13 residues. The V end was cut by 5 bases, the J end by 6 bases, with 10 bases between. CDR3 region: CASSPYPSGELFF. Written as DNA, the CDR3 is TGTGCCAGTAGTCCCTACCCTTCCGGGGAGCTGTTTTTT. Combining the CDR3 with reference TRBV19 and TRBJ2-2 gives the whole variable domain DGGITQSPKYLFRKEGQNVTLSCEQNLNHDAMYWYRQDPGQGLRLIYYSQIVNDFQKGDIAEGYSVSREKKESFPLTVTSAQKNPTAFYLCASSPYPSGELFFGEGSRLTVL.

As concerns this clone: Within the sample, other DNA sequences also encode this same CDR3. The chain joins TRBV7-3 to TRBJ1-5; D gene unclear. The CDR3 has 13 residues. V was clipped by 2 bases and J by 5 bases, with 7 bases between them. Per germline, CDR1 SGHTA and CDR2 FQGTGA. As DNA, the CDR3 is TGTGCCAGCAGCTTAGGTCGGGATCAGCCCCAGCATTTT. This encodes CASSLGRDQPQHF.

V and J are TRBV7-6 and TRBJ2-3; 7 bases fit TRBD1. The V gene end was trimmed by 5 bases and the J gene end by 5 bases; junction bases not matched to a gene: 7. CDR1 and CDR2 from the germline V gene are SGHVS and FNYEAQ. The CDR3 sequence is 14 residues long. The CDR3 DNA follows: TGTGCCAGCAGCAAATGGGACAGACGAGATACGCAGTATTTT. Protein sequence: CASSKWDRRDTQYF.